This TCR beta chain was documented in a study of blood T cell repertoires in COVID-19. Study-wide background: The United States, Italy and Spain were the sources of the acute and convalescent COVID-19 samples. PBMCs, B-cell-depleted T cells, or T cells provided the cDNA or gDNA that made up the material.

Trimming took 6 bases from V and 4 from J, leaving 13 bases between them. The V gene's germline CDR1 is KGHSH and CDR2 LQKENI. The CDR3 consists of 14 residues. The method was immunoSEQ multiplex PCR; TCRdb's version includes in-frame clones alone and lacks a portion of them. The sample holds 270,000 or so clones; under 90% are singletons and the top ten take 3.1%. The sequencing input was peripheral blood. The chain combines TRBV18 with TRBJ2-1; the D is unclear. The TCR originated in a woman under 30 with acute or convalescent COVID-19. The CDR3 DNA sequence: TGTGCCAGCTCTTCAAGCGCGGAGTACAATGAGCAGTTCTTC. It is translated as CASSSSAEYNEQFF.